One and the same sample provided the 24 T cell receptor beta chains below, sequenced in a study of blood T cell repertoires in COVID-19. Sequencing used immunoSEQ multiplex PCR; TCRdb keeps in-frame clones, though not all of them. Here the sample spans roughly 180,000 clones, 65% to 90% being singletons. Sequencing used peripheral blood. The receptors originated from a man aged 55 to 70 with acute or convalescent COVID-19.

The rearrangement uses TRBV30 and TRBJ1-2, with 9 nucleotides matching TRBD1. CDR1 is GTSNPN, CDR2 SVGIG, per germline (reference sequence). The CDR3 sequence is 13 residues long. The V segment lost 3 bases and the J segment 4 bases; nucleotides outside the gene matches: 3. The CDR3 region is CAWRRDRVYGYTF. The CDR3 coding sequence is TGTGCCTGGAGAAGGGACAGGGTCTATGGCTACACCTTC.

This chain connects TRBV4-1 to TRBJ1-1, with D unresolved. CDR3 length: 13 residues. V lost 4 bases and J 4 bases, leaving 10 bases between the germline ends. Germline CDR1 is MGHRA and CDR2 is YSYEKL. In nucleotides, the CDR3 is TGCGCCAGCAGCCTTCTGCGAAGCACTGAAGCTTTCTTT. Protein: CASSLLRSTEAFF.

The V and J genes are TRBV30 and TRBJ2-7; perhaps TRBD2 as D (6 bases). The CDR3 is 15 amino acids. The germline gives CDR1 GTSNPN, CDR2 SVGIG (reference sequence). Trimming pared 0 bases from V and 2 bases from J, leaving 14 bases between. Written as DNA, the CDR3 is TGTGCCTGGAGTGTAAAAGCGGGCCTCGCCTACGAGCAGTACTTC. This encodes CAWSVKAGLAYEQYF.

The chain links TRBV4-1 to TRBJ2-7; TRBD2 agrees at 10 bases. CDR1 is MGHRA and CDR2 is YSYEKL in the germline V gene. This CDR3 is built from 16 residues. The junction had 6 bases not matched to a gene; V was cut back by 0 bases and J by 4 bases. CDR3 DNA sequence: TGCGCCAGCAGCCAAGATTGGGAGCGGGAGGGGTACGAGCAGTACTTC. Protein sequence: CASSQDWEREGYEQYF.

V and J are TRBV6-2 or TRBV6-3 and TRBJ2-5; weak D call: TRBD1 (5 bases). Trimming pared 2 bases from V and 5 bases from J, leaving 15 bases between. Germline CDR1 MNHEY, CDR2 SVGEGT. The CDR3 runs 15 residues. The CDR3 sequence: CASSYGAGSMETQYF. The CDR3 nucleotides are TGTGCCAGCAGTTACGGTGCAGGGTCGATGGAGACCCAGTACTTC.

The rearrangement uses TRBV18 and TRBJ1-2, with TRBD1 as a possible D gene (5 bases). Germline CDR1 and CDR2: KGHSH and LQKENI. The V and J ends lost 3 bases and 2 bases respectively, with 13 bases between them. The CDR3 runs to 15 residues. Written as DNA, the CDR3 is TGTGCCAGCTCACCGTCGGGGGGAGGAAACTATGGCTACACCTTC. It encodes CASSPSGGGNYGYTF.

The chain is built from TRBV20-1 and TRBJ2-1; TRBD2 might be the D (5 bases). Germline CDR1 reads DFQATT; CDR2 reads SNEGSKA (reference sequence). There are 11 residues in the CDR3. Trimming pared 5 bases from V and 9 bases from J, leaving 11 bases between. For the CDR3, the DNA is TGCAGTGCTCCTCTCCGGGGTGAGCAGTTCTTC. This sequence encodes CSAPLRGEQFF.

This chain joins TRBV30 and TRBJ2-7, with TRBD1 identical over 8 bases. This CDR3 has 12 amino acids. The J segment lost 4 bases and the V segment lost 2 bases, leaving 1 base of the junction unmatched. Germline V gene sequence: CDR1 GTSNPN, CDR2 SVGIG (reference sequence). CDR3 sequence: CAWSQGAYEQYF. The DNA for the CDR3 is TGTGCCTGGAGTCAGGGGGCGTACGAGCAGTACTTC.

This sequence joins TRBV29-1 and TRBJ2-7, with D possibly TRBD1 on 5 matching bases. Germline CDR1 reads SQVTM; CDR2 reads ANQGSEA. There are 17 residues in the CDR3. Trimming left V 6 bases short and J 5 bases short, with 29 bases between. The CDR3 DNA reads as TGCAGCGTGGAACGTTATCTCAGGGAACGGGTTAGGGACGAGCAGTACTTC. Its protein is CSVERYLRERVRDEQYF.

The chain links TRBV19 to TRBJ2-7; 8 bases fit TRBD1. The V gene end was trimmed by 3 bases and the J gene end by 7 bases; junction bases not matched to a gene: 8. Germline CDR1 and CDR2: LNHDA and SQIVND (reference sequence). The CDR3 sequence is 14 residues long. CDR3 amino acids: CASSIRTGYGEQYF. The DNA of the CDR3 is TGTGCCAGTAGTATCCGGACAGGGTACGGTGAGCAGTACTTC.

This sequence joins TRBV3-1 (or the pseudogene TRBV3-2) and TRBJ1-3, with 7 bases that match TRBD1. The CDR3 extends over 13 amino acids. Germline values: CDR1 LGHDT, CDR2 YNNKEL (reference sequence). Trimming removed 4 bases from V and 3 bases from J; junction bases left unmatched: 0. CDR3 coding DNA: TGTGCCAGCAGCCGGGACAGTGGAAACACCATATATTTT. It translates to CASSRDSGNTIYF.

The V and J genes are TRBV24-1 and TRBJ2-3; TRBD1 aligns across 7 bases. CDR3 length equals 15 residues. The V gene's germline CDR1 is KGHDR and CDR2 SFDVKD. V gave up 4 bases and J gave up 0 bases; unmatched junction bases: 3. CDR3 protein: CATSETTGSTDTQYF. The CDR3 nucleotides are TGTGCCACCAGTGAAACGACAGGGAGCACAGATACGCAGTATTTT.

The chain uses TRBV6-5 and TRBJ1-2; possible D gene TRBD1, 6 bases. V lost 5 bases, J lost 6 bases, and 16 bases lay in between. The CDR3 length is 14 residues. Germline V lookup: CDR1 MNHEY, CDR2 SVGAGI. This CDR3 reads CASSIWGGRDGYTF. The CDR3 DNA sequence: TGTGCCAGCAGTATCTGGGGGGGCAGGGATGGCTACACCTTC.

The V gene is TRBV19, the J gene TRBJ1-4, with 8 nucleotides matching TRBD1. The germline CDR1 and CDR2 sequences are LNHDA and SQIVND (reference sequence). The J segment lost 8 bases and the V segment lost 5 bases, leaving 13 bases of the junction unmatched. This CDR3 is built from 16 residues. CDR3 sequence (DNA): TGTGCCAGTAGTCCTTCCCCGACAGGGGAAGGAGAAAAACTGTTTTTT. It specifies CASSPSPTGEGEKLFF.

The chain has TRBV9 and TRBJ2-3; 8 bases map to TRBD2. Germline CDR1 is SGDLS and CDR2 is YYNGEE. This CDR3 region has 15 residues. V trimming: 3 bases; J trimming: 8 bases; junction bases outside the gene matches: 11. Written as DNA, the CDR3 is TGTGCCAGCAGCGCCCCGGGACTAGGGTCTGCTACGCAGTATTTT. It is translated as CASSAPGLGSATQYF.

The V gene is TRBV7-2, the J gene TRBJ2-1, with 10 bases aligning to TRBD2. V lost 4 bases and J lost 8; bases outside the gene matches: 8. CDR1 SGHTA and CDR2 FQGNSA come from the germline V gene. This CDR3 has 15 residues. CDR3 amino acids: CASSSSAGGGYEQFF. The CDR3 DNA reads TGTGCCAGCAGCTCTTCAGCGGGAGGGGGCTATGAGCAGTTCTTC.

The rearrangement joins TRBV24-1 to TRBJ1-1, with TRBD1 matching 8 bases. The CDR3 is made up of 14 amino acids. CDR1 and CDR2 (germline): KGHDR, SFDVKD. V gave up 4 bases and J gave up 9 bases; unmatched junction bases: 9. Here the CDR3 DNA reads TGTGCCACCAGTGACCCTCGGACAGGGAGGCAAGCTTTCTTT. The encoded protein is CATSDPRTGRQAFF.

The V gene is TRBV5-1, the J gene TRBJ1-3, with D tentatively TRBD1 (5 bases). The CDR3 is 15 residues long. V gave up 3 bases and J gave up 4 bases, with 14 bases separating them. The germline V gene encodes CDR1 SGHRS and CDR2 YFSETQ. The DNA for the CDR3 is TGCGCCAGCAGCTATGCTGGGGCGGGAGGAAACACCATATATTTT. Its translation is CASSYAGAGGNTIYF.

The chain employs TRBV9 and TRBJ1-1; D is ambiguous. Trimming stripped 0 bases from V and 1 base from J, with 4 bases between. Germline V CDR1 and CDR2: SGDLS, YYNGEE. This CDR3 is 13 amino acids long. The CDR3 here is CASSVGANTEAFF. Written as DNA, the CDR3 is TGTGCCAGCAGCGTAGGGGCGAACACTGAAGCTTTCTTT.

The chain has TRBV14 and TRBJ2-7; perhaps TRBD2 as D (5 bases). The CDR3 length is 15 residues. Trimming pared 2 bases from V and 0 bases from J, leaving 11 bases between. Germline V gene data show CDR1 as SGHDN and CDR2 as FVKESK. The CDR3 reads CASSQQLGSSYEQYF. CDR3 nucleotide sequence: TGTGCCAGCAGCCAACAACTAGGATCCTCCTACGAGCAGTACTTC.

This rearrangement joins TRBV11-2 to TRBJ1-2; TRBD1 agrees at 7 bases. Germline CDR1 SGHAT, CDR2 FQNNGV. The J segment lost 0 bases and the V segment lost 5 bases, leaving 3 bases of the junction unmatched. The CDR3 is made up of 14 amino acids. CDR3 loop: CASSLGQANYGYTF. The CDR3 DNA sequence: TGTGCCAGCAGCCTCGGACAGGCTAACTATGGCTACACCTTC.

This clone was observed once. This chain connects TRBV10-3 to TRBJ2-1, with 9 bases matching TRBD1. Germline V CDR1 and CDR2: ENHRY, SYGVKD. The CDR3 runs 15 residues. Trimming at V came to 3 bases and at J to 4 bases, leaving 4 bases not matched to a gene. CDR3 sequence reads: CAISDWTGVYNEQFF. DNA of the CDR3: TGTGCCATCAGTGATTGGACAGGGGTTTACAATGAGCAGTTCTTC.

The chain carries TRBV11-2 and TRBJ2-2, with TRBD2 identical over 9 bases. J gave up 5 bases and V 4 bases, and 17 bases lay outside the gene matches. Germline V gene data show CDR1 as SGHAT and CDR2 as FQNNGV. This CDR3 spans 19 amino acids. CDR3 bases: TGTGCCAGCAGCTCCCTACGTGATAGCGGGAGAGGAAGGACCGGGGAGCTGTTTTTT. Protein product: CASSSLRDSGRGRTGELFF.

This chain uses TRBV27 with TRBJ2-2; tentative D call: TRBD2 (6 bases). V was cut by 2 bases and J by 6 bases, with 13 bases left in between. Germline-derived CDR1 and CDR2 are MNHEY and SMNVEV (reference sequence). The CDR3 has 15 amino acids. CDR3 amino acids: CASSLEVAAPGELFF. The CDR3 DNA sequence: TGTGCCAGCAGTTTAGAGGTAGCGGCCCCCGGGGAGCTGTTTTTT.